These 3 T cell receptor beta chains share one sample of origin, sequenced in a study of T cell changes during pregnancy in multiple sclerosis. Here immunoSEQ multiplex PCR was the method, and the copy in TCRdb shows in-frame clones only, minus some. The table has 38,000 or so clones, about 92% seen once. Specimen: CD8+ T cells from peripheral blood mononuclear cells, collected in the first trimester of pregnancy. The receptors shown here come from a female donor with multiple sclerosis, enrolled in a pregnancy study.

The rearrangement links TRBV19 to TRBJ2-7, with 9 bases identical to TRBD2. Trimming cost V 11 bases and J 8 bases; bases outside gene matches: 19. This CDR3 is 15 amino acids long. CDR1 and CDR2 (germline): LNHDA, SQIVND (reference sequence). CDR3 DNA sequence: TGTGCCTCCAAGGGGCAGCTAGCGGGGCCTTCGAAGCAGTACTTC. Amino acids: CASKGQLAGPSKQYF.

The V call is TRBV7-9, the J call TRBJ1-6; 8 positions agree with TRBD1. Germline assignment: CDR1 SEHNR and CDR2 FQNEAQ (reference sequence). The CDR3 loop spans 14 amino acids. Trimming took 5 bases from V and 9 from J; bases not matched to a gene: 6. This chain's CDR3 is CASSTGQGLSPLHF. The CDR3 region has the DNA TGTGCCAGCAGCACCGGACAGGGCCTTTCACCCCTCCACTTT.

This clone was seen just once. V is TRBV7-9 and J is TRBJ1-6; D gene ambiguous. The V gene lost 3 bases and the J gene lost 8 bases, with 5 bases spanning the gap. Germline CDR1 SEHNR, CDR2 FQNEAQ (reference sequence). This CDR3 has 12 amino acids. This chain's CDR3 is CASSFGDSPLHF. The CDR3 DNA reads as TGTGCCAGCAGCTTCGGGGATTCACCCCTCCACTTT.